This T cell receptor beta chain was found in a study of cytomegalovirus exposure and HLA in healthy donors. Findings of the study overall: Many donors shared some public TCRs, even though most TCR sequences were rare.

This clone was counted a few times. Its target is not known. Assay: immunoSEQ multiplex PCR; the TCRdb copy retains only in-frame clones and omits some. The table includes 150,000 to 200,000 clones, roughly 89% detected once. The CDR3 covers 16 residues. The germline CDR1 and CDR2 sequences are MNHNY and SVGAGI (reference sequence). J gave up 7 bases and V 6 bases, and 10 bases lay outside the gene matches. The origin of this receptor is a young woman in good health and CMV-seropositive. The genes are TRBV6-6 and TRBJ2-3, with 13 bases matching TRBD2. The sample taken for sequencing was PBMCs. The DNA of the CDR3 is TGTGCCAGCAGGAACCCGGGACTAGCGGGGACCCATACGCAGTATTTT. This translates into CASRNPGLAGTHTQYF.